This TCR beta chain was sequenced during a study of cytomegalovirus exposure and HLA in healthy donors. Points from the study as a whole: According to a later analysis, most TCR beta chains associated with CMV appeared HLA-restricted. The classifier was said to identify cytomegalovirus status with high specificity and sensitivity.

The donors (healthy individuals) were bone marrow donors. Primers for the PCR totalled 60 Vbeta and 13 Jbeta. Here immunoSEQ multiplex PCR was the method, and the copy in TCRdb shows in-frame clones only, minus some. This table has around 70,000 clones, 78% appearing once. With respect to this clone: Its specificity is not known.

The germline V and J ends were trimmed by 0 bases and 10 bases, with 9 bases remaining between them. CDR3 size: 13 residues. The germline CDR1 and CDR2 sequences are MNHNS and SASEGT. Material for sequencing was PBMCs. This TCR derives from a middle-aged woman in good health and CMV-seropositive. V usage is TRBV6-1 and J usage is TRBJ1-4; D unclear. In DNA, the CDR3 is TGTGCCAGCAGTGAAGCGGTGGGGAGAAAACTGTTTTTT. It codes for CASSEAVGRKLFF.